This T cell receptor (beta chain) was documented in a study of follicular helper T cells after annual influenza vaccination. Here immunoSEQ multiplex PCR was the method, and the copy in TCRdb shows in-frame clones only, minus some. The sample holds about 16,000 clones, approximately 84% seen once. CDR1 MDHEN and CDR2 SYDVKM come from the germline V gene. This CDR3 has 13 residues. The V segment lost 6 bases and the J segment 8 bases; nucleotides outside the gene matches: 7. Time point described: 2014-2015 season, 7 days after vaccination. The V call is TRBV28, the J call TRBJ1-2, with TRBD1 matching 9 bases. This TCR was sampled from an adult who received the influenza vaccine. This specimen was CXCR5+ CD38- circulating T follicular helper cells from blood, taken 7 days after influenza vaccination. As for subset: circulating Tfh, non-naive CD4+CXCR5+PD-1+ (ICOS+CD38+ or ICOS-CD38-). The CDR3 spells CASRARDRVGYTF. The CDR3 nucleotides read TGTGCCAGCAGGGCCCGGGACAGGGTGGGCTACACCTTC.